This T cell receptor beta chain was profiled in a study of shared clonotypes between healthy human individuals. The CDR3 runs to 14 residues. CDR1 and CDR2 from the germline V gene are SQVTM and ANQGSEA. Trimming at V came to 7 bases and at J to 9 bases, leaving 16 bases not matched to a gene. TCRdb keeps only in-frame clones here, not all; method: immunoSEQ multiplex PCR. The table lists approximately 2.1 million clones, more than 85% of them singletons. V usage is TRBV29-1 and J usage is TRBJ2-7; 9 bases fit TRBD2. This receptor was taken from a man aged 18 to 30 in good health. Some clones in this sample may be carry-over from other donors' samples. Specimen: naive CD4+ T cells from PBMCs. Subset of the sample: CD45RA+ positively selected. The chain's CDR3 is CSAGGLAGSMGQYF. The CDR3 nucleotides read TGCAGCGCTGGGGGGCTAGCGGGAAGCATGGGGCAGTACTTC.